These 22 T cell receptor beta chains share one sample of origin, sequenced in a study of T cell repertoires in ileal Crohn's disease. Clones were read by immunoSEQ multiplex PCR, and TCRdb kept only the in-frame ones, dropping some. Altogether over 9,500 clones are present, 76% being singletons, with the ten largest covering roughly 23%. Sequencing was carried out using ileal tissue. Source of these receptors: an adult with Crohn's disease.

This clone was counted a few times. The chain joins TRBV6-4 to TRBJ2-3; TRBD2 agrees at 10 bases. V was pared by 4 bases and J by 6 bases, with 7 bases of the junction left unmatched. The germline V gene has CDR1 MRHNA and CDR2 SNTAGT. The CDR3 covers 15 residues. CDR3 sequence: CASSAEAGGHDTQYF. CDR3 bases: TGTGCCAGCAGTGCGGAAGCGGGGGGGCATGATACGCAGTATTTT.

By sample share, this clone is medium-sized. The chain joins TRBV5-4 to TRBJ1-2; TRBD1 might be the D (5 bases). Trimming stripped 3 bases from V and 5 bases from J, with 11 bases between. Germline loops: CDR1 SGHNT, CDR2 YYREEE (reference sequence). This CDR3 spans 13 amino acids. The CDR3 protein is CASSSGPDYGYTF. CDR3 coding DNA: TGTGCCAGCAGCTCAGGGCCAGATTATGGCTACACCTTC.

The chain couples TRBV18 to TRBJ1-1; 8 bases match TRBD1. The CDR3 has 16 amino acids. Per germline, CDR1 KGHSH and CDR2 LQKENI. V lost 6 bases to trimming and J lost 4 bases; unmatched junction nucleotides: 13. The chain's CDR3 is CASSLDRGLGGTEAFF. CDR3 nucleotides: TGTGCCAGCTCGCTAGACAGGGGCCTAGGGGGCACTGAAGCTTTCTTT.

The chain combines TRBV18 with TRBJ2-5; 7 bases are shared with TRBD1. The DNA end is a closer match to TRBJ2-7, so the J assignment may be wrong. CDR1 KGHSH and CDR2 LQKENI come from the germline V gene. The CDR3 totals 14 residues. The chain's CDR3 is CASSQDRQGYEQYF. DNA for the CDR3: TGTGCCAGCTCACAGGATCGACAGGGTTACGAGCAGTACTTC.

V gene TRBV9 combines with J gene TRBJ1-1, with unresolved D. Trimming took 5 bases from V and 1 from J, leaving 3 bases between them. From germline, CDR1 is SGDLS and CDR2 YYNGEE. The length of the CDR3 is 11 residues. The CDR3 DNA reads as TGTGCCAGCAGACAGAACACTGAAGCTTTCTTT. Translating gives CASRQNTEAFF.

This clone was observed a handful of times. DNA for the CDR3: TGTGCCAGCAGCTTAGGGCCAGGGGATGGTGGCTACACCTTC. Residues: CASSLGPGDGGYTF. The chain has TRBV7-9 and TRBJ1-2; tentative D call: TRBD1 (6 bases). The CDR3 is 14 residues long. V lost 1 base to trimming and J lost 7 bases, with 13 bases between them. Germline CDR1 reads SEHNR; CDR2 reads FQNEAQ (reference sequence).

The J gene is TRBJ1-1, the V gene TRBV7-6; 9 nucleotides match TRBD1. Germline V gene sequence: CDR1 SGHVS, CDR2 FNYEAQ. The CDR3 loop spans 15 amino acids. V shed 4 bases, J shed 1 base, and the junction held 4 bases outside the gene matches. CDR3 nucleotide sequence: TGTGCCAGCAGCTCCAGACAGGGGGAGAACACTGAAGCTTTCTTT. It yields the protein CASSSRQGENTEAFF.

This chain connects TRBV6-5 to TRBJ1-3; 7 bases are shared with TRBD1. Germline V gene data show CDR1 as MNHEY and CDR2 as SVGAGI. There are 16 residues in the CDR3. Trimming removed 2 bases from V and 3 bases from J; junction bases left unmatched: 7. Here the CDR3 DNA reads TGTGCCAGCAGTTACGGAACAGGGGCTGGTGGAAACACCATATATTTT. Its protein is CASSYGTGAGGNTIYF.

This clone appeared a few times. This chain connects TRBV11-1 to TRBJ1-6; 7 positions match TRBD1. Per germline, CDR1 SGHAT and CDR2 FQDESV (reference sequence). The V gene end was trimmed by 6 bases and the J gene end by 7 bases; junction bases not matched to a gene: 9. The CDR3 length is 15 residues. CDR3 bases: TGTGCCAGCAGTCCTACCGGGACAGACAATTCACCCCTCCACTTT. It encodes CASSPTGTDNSPLHF. The whole variable domain, filled in from reference TRBV11-1 and TRBJ1-6, reads EAEVAQSPRYKITEKSQAVAFWCDPISGHATLYWYRQILGQGPELLVQFQDESVVDDSQLPKDRFSAERLKGVDSTLKIQPAELGDSAMYLCASSPTGTDNSPLHFGNGTRLTVT.

The rearrangement links TRBV6-5 to TRBJ1-5; perhaps TRBD1 as D (6 bases). CDR3 size: 15 residues. V lost 4 bases and J 0 bases, leaving 10 bases between the germline ends. Germline CDR1 reads MNHEY; CDR2 reads SVGAGI. The CDR3 sequence is CASSSGQNSNQPQHF. DNA of the CDR3: TGTGCCAGCAGTTCCGGACAGAATAGCAATCAGCCCCAGCATTTT.

The V and J genes are TRBV13 and TRBJ2-7; weak D call: TRBD2 (6 bases). Germline CDR1 and CDR2: PRHDT and FYEKMQ (reference sequence). The CDR3 runs to 14 residues. Trimming took off 8 bases at V and 2 bases at J, with 16 bases between the two ends. The CDR3 DNA reads as TGTGCCAGCGGGGTGACGGGGGTCGCCTACGAGCAGTACTTC. It specifies CASGVTGVAYEQYF.

V is TRBV7-2 and J is TRBJ1-2; 7 positions match TRBD1. Unmatched junction bases numbered 9, after V lost 1 base and J lost 4 bases. Germline-derived CDR1 and CDR2 are SGHTA and FQGNSA. The length of the CDR3 is 16 residues. The CDR3 nucleotides read TGTGCCAGCAGCTTAGGGGGCGACAGGGTGGCCTATGGCTACACCTTC. Protein product: CASSLGGDRVAYGYTF.

The chain couples TRBV5-1 to TRBJ2-5, with 7 bases lining up with TRBD2. The junction had 5 bases not matched to a gene; V was cut back by 4 bases and J by 5 bases. This CDR3 is built from 13 residues. The germline CDR1 and CDR2 sequences are SGHRS and YFSETQ. For the CDR3, the DNA is TGCGCCAGCAGCCGGGGAGGGGTGGAGACCCAGTACTTC. Amino acid sequence: CASSRGGVETQYF.

This sequence joins TRBV10-3 and TRBJ2-7; 12 nucleotides agree with TRBD2. V lost 6 bases to trimming and J lost 6 bases; unmatched junction nucleotides: 6. The length of the CDR3 is 14 residues. Germline V gives CDR1 ENHRY, CDR2 SYGVKD. As DNA, the CDR3 is TGTGCCATCAGGGTCGTGGGACTAGCGGGCGAGCAGTACTTC. As protein: CAIRVVGLAGEQYF.

The chain carries TRBV6-1 and TRBJ2-3; 9 bases agree with TRBD2. CDR1 is MNHNS, CDR2 SASEGT, per germline. CDR3 length: 14 amino acids. V shed 3 bases and J 9 bases; nucleotides not matched to a gene: 7. CDR3 residues: CASSDVGGRGTQYF. For the CDR3, the DNA is TGTGCCAGCAGTGACGTGGGCGGGAGGGGAACGCAGTATTTT.

Comments on this clone: A far larger clone is only one base removed, so a read error is likely. The chain couples TRBV4-1 to TRBJ2-1, with TRBD2 matching over 15 bases. Germline V gene sequence: CDR1 MGHRA, CDR2 YSYEKL. The CDR3 has 16 residues. The CDR3: CASRGLAGGNYNEPFF. For the CDR3, the DNA is TGCGCCAGCCGAGGACTAGCGGGAGGGAACTACAATGAGCCGTTCTTC.

The chain joins TRBV5-1 to TRBJ2-2, with 14 nucleotides matching TRBD2. The CDR3 sequence is 16 residues long. Germline V gene lookup returns CDR1 SGHRS and CDR2 YFSETQ. Trimming took 5 bases from V and 7 from J; bases not matched to a gene: 7. The chain's CDR3 is CASRGLAGDGGGELFF. In DNA form, the CDR3 reads TGCGCCAGCAGGGGACTAGCGGGAGACGGTGGCGGGGAGCTGTTTTTT.

The J gene is TRBJ1-1, the V gene TRBV4-2; a weak D match, TRBD1 (6 bases). This CDR3 contains 18 residues. The V end lost 4 bases, the J end lost 7 bases, and 28 bases lay between the germline ends. In germline, CDR1 is LGHNA, CDR2 YNFKEQ. The CDR3 DNA follows: TGTGCCAGCAGCCCCCCAGGGCTCAACCTTCAGGGGTTATATGAAGCTTTCTTT. Translation gives CASSPPGLNLQGLYEAFF.

The gene calls are TRBV30 and TRBJ1-1; no clear D gene. Trimming cost V 1 base and J 4 bases, with 7 bases left between them. Germline assignment: CDR1 GTSNPN and CDR2 SVGIG (reference sequence). This CDR3 comprises 12 residues. CDR3 region: CAWSEETTEAFF. The CDR3 DNA reads TGTGCCTGGAGTGAGGAGACCACTGAAGCTTTCTTT.

The rearrangement links TRBV5-1 to TRBJ1-1; D may be TRBD1 (5 bases). CDR3 size: 15 residues. Trimming removed 4 bases at V and 5 bases at J, with 18 bases between. CDR1 and CDR2 from the germline V gene are SGHRS and YFSETQ. The DNA for the CDR3 is TGCGCCAGCAGCCGTTCTGGGGGAGGAAATACTGAAGCTTTCTTT. Translation gives CASSRSGGGNTEAFF. The entire variable domain, with the rest obtained from reference TRBV5-1 and TRBJ1-1, is as follows: KAGVTQTPRYLIKTRGQQVTLSCSPISGHRSVSWYQQTPGQGLQFLFEYFSETQRNKGNFPGRFSGRQFSNSRSEMNVSTLELGDSALYLCASSRSGGGNTEAFFGQGTRLTVV.

The chain combines TRBV19 with TRBJ1-5; the match to TRBD1 covers 7 bases. After removal of 6 bases from V and 6 bases from J, the junction contained 17 bases not matched to a gene. In germline, CDR1 is LNHDA, CDR2 SQIVND (reference sequence). The CDR3 consists of 17 residues. CDR3 protein: CASSQRADRLLVQPQHF. The DNA for the CDR3 is TGTGCCAGTAGCCAGAGGGCGGACAGGTTGTTAGTTCAGCCCCAGCATTTT.

The V call is TRBV5-4, the J call TRBJ2-7, with 11 bases lining up with TRBD1. The germline V gene has CDR1 SGHNT and CDR2 YYREEE (reference sequence). This CDR3 comprises 17 residues. Losses at the gene ends were 1 base for V and 2 bases for J; bases not matched to a gene: 8. This CDR3 is CASSLSGTGGSTYEQYF. CDR3 sequence (DNA): TGTGCCAGCAGCTTGTCCGGGACAGGGGGATCCACCTACGAGCAGTACTTC.